This record looks at one TCR beta chain sequence and its context. Its specificity is unknown. Some clones are missing from TCRdb's copy, which holds only in-frame ones; the method was immunoSEQ multiplex PCR. Of 150,000 to 200,000 clones detected, over 90% appear once; the ten largest clones hold about 3.9%. Germline loops: CDR1 LNHDA, CDR2 SQIVND (reference sequence). V lost 2 bases to trimming and J lost 5 bases, with 15 bases between them. The CDR3 has 15 residues. The sample belongs to a study of T cell responses to AZD1222 COVID-19 vaccine. Whole-study context: Pooled samples include second doses given at about 4 or 12 weeks.

Study-level findings and limits: Samples come after the peak T cell response, not at day 14. Females outnumbered males among donors, who were mostly white British; clonal diversity was possibly underestimated. Increased Spike-specific TCR breadth and depth were observed after two AZD1222 doses.

V and J are TRBV19 and TRBJ1-2; D is perhaps TRBD1 (5 bases). The clonotype comes from an adult in good health. The specimen comprised peripheral blood, sampled on day 0 of AZD1222 vaccination. The CDR3 protein is CASSIQPGGFYGYTF. CDR3 nucleotides: TGTGCCAGTAGTATACAGCCCGGGGGGTTTTATGGCTACACCTTC.